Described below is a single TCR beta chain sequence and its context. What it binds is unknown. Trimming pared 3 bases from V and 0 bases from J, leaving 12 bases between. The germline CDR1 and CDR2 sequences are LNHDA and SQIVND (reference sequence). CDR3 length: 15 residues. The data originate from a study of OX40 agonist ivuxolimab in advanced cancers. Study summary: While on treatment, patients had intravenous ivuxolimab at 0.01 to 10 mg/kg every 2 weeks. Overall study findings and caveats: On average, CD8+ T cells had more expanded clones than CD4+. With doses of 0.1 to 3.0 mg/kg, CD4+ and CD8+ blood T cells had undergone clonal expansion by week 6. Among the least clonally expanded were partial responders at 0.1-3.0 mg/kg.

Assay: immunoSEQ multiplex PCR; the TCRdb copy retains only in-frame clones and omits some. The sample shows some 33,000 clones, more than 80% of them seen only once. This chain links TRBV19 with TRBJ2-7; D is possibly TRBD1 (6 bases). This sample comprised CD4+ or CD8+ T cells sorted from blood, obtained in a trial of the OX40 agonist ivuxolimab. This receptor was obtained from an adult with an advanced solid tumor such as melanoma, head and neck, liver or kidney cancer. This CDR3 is CASSMWDTRSYEQYF. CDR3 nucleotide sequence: TGTGCCAGTAGTATGTGGGACACGCGCTCCTACGAGCAGTACTTC.